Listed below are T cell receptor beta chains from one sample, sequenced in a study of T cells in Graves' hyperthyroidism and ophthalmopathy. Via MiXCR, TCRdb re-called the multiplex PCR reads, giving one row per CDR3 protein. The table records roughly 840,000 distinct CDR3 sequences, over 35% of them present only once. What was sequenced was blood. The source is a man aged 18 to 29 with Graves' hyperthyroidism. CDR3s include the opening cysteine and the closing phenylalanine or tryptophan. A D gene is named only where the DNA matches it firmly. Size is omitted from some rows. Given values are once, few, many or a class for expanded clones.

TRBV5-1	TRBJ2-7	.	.	CASIKGAISYERYF	TGCGCCAGCATAAAAGGCGCTATCTCCTACGAGCGGTACTTC
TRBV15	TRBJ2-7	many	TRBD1	CATSVIGTGGHEQYF	TGTGCCACCAGCGTAATCGGGACAGGGGGCCACGAGCAGTACTTC
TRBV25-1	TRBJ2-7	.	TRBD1	CASSATRQGPEQYF	TGTGCCAGCAGTGCTACCCGACAGGGGCCCGAGCAGTACTTC
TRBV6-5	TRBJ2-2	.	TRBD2	CASSYLTSGGASGELFF	TGTGCCAGCAGTTACCTCACTAGCGGGGGGGCCTCCGGGGAGCTGTTTTTT
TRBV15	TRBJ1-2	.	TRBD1	CATSRGGTGGSGYTF	TGTGCCACCAGCAGAGGCGGGACAGGGGGCTCTGGCTACACCTTC
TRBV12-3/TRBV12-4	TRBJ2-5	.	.	CASSPSREPEGTQYF	TGTGCCAGCAGCCCCAGTCGGGAGCCTGAGGGGACCCAGTACTTC
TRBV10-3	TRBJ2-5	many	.	CAITTDPQETQYF	TGTGCCATCACGACCGACCCCCAAGAGACCCAGTACTTC
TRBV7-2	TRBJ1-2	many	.	CASSFGTDYGYTF	TGTGCCAGCAGCTTCGGGACTGACTATGGCTACACCTTC
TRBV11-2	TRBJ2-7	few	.	CASSEVPGLLMEQYF	TGTGCCAGCAGCGAAGTCCCGGGACTTCTGATGGAGCAGTACTTC
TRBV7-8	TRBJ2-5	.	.	CASSLDSGARRETQYF	TGTGCCAGCAGCTTAGATTCGGGGGCGCGGCGTGAGACCCAGTACTTC
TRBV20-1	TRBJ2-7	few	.	CSARVLGVVNEQYF	TGCAGTGCTAGAGTCCTCGGGGTGGTCAACGAGCAGTACTTC
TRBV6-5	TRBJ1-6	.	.	CASSPAPPNSPLHF	TGTGCCAGCAGTCCGGCTCCGCCAAATTCACCCCTCCACTTT
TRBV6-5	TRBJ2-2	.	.	CATGRDWSTGELFF	TGTGCCACGGGCCGGGACTGGAGCACCGGGGAGCTGTTTTTT
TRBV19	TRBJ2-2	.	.	CASSPGRGRLGELFF	TGTGCCAGTAGCCCGGGGAGGGGGCGCCTCGGGGAGCTGTTTTTT
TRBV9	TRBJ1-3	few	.	CASSVGSGISGNTIYF	TGTGCCAGCAGCGTAGGGTCAGGGATCTCTGGAAACACCATATATTTT
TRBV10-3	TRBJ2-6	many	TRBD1	CAISEGQGSSGANVLTF	TGTGCCATCAGTGAGGGACAGGGTAGCTCTGGGGCCAACGTCCTGACTTTC
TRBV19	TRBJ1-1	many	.	CASSSLGFHEAFF	TGTGCCAGTAGTAGCCTCGGATTTCATGAAGCTTTCTTT
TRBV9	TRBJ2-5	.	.	CASSGAVRGAQETQYF	TGTGCCAGCAGCGGAGCCGTCAGGGGTGCTCAAGAGACCCAGTACTTC
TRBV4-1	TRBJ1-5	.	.	CASSQAQGINQPQHF	TGCGCTAGCAGCCAAGCGCAGGGTATCAATCAGCCCCAGCATTTT
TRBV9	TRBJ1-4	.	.	CASSVAGAGTNEKLFF	TGTGCCAGCAGCGTCGCCGGGGCGGGAACTAATGAAAAACTGTTTTTT
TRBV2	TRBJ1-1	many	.	CASTTVSNTEAFF	TGTGCCAGCACGACGGTTTCGAACACTGAAGCTTTCTTT
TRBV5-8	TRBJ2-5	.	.	CASSFRRLGGETQYF	TGTGCCAGCAGCTTTAGGAGACTAGGAGGAGAGACCCAGTACTTC
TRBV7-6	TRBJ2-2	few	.	CASSLTGENTGELFF	TGTGCCAGCAGCTTAACCGGGGAAAACACCGGGGAGCTGTTTTTT
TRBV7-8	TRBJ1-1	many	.	CASSLATMNTEAFF	TGTGCCAGCAGCTTAGCAACCATGAACACTGAAGCTTTCTTT
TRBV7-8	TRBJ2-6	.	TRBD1	CASSLITGTGRVGANVLTF	TGTGCCAGCAGCTTAATCACCGGGACAGGTCGTGTGGGGGCCAACGTCCTGACTTTC
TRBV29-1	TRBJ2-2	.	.	CSVEDWRGDTGELFF	TGCAGCGTTGAAGATTGGAGGGGGGACACCGGGGAGCTGTTTTTT
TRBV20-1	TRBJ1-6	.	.	CSARPTDLNNSPLHF	TGCAGCGCGCGCCCTACAGACCTGAATAATTCACCCCTCCACTTT
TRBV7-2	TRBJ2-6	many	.	CASSLLGSATGANVLTF	TGTGCCAGCAGCTTACTCGGGAGCGCAACTGGGGCCAACGTCCTGACTTTC
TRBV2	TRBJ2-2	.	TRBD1	CASSYSPRQGAGELFF	TGTGCCAGCAGTTACTCGCCGAGACAGGGGGCCGGGGAGCTGTTTTTT
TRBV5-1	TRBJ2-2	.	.	CASSLRHSNTGELFF	TGCGCCAGCAGCTTGAGACACTCTAACACCGGGGAGCTGTTTTTT
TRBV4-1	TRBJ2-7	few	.	CASSMELSYEQYF	TGCGCCAGCAGCATGGAGTTATCCTACGAGCAGTACTTC
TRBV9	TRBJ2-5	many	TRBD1	CASNLGQADRETQYF	TGTGCCAGCAACCTGGGACAGGCCGACCGGGAGACCCAGTACTTC
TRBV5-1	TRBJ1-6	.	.	CASSLDRVDSPLHF	TGCGCCAGCAGCTTGGACAGGGTGGATTCACCCCTCCACTTT
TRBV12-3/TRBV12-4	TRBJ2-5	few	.	CASSLRLWRETQYF	TGTGCCAGCAGCCTCCGACTATGGCGAGAGACCCAGTACTTC
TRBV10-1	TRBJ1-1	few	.	CASSVTVAEAFF	TGTGCCAGCAGTGTTACGGTTGCTGAAGCTTTCTTT
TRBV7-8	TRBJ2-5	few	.	CASSSVAAQETQYF	TGTGCCAGCAGCTCCGTCGCGGCGCAAGAGACCCAGTACTTC
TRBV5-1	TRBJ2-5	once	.	CASSSPGIPAGPQYF	TGCGCCAGCAGCTCCCCCGGGATCCCCGCCGGTCCCCAGTACTTC
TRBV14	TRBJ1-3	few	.	CASSQERGWNTIYF	TGTGCCAGCAGCCAAGAGAGGGGATGGAACACCATATATTTT
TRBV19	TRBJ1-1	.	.	CATQLAPRSYTEAFF	TGTGCCACTCAACTGGCCCCCAGGTCATACACTGAAGCTTTCTTT
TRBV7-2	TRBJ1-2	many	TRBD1	CASSLEAGGVSTF	TGTGCCAGCAGCTTAGAGGCAGGGGGCGTCTCCACCTTC
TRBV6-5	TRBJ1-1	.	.	CASSYSRGDTEAFF	TGTGCCAGCAGTTACTCGAGGGGAGACACTGAAGCTTTCTTT
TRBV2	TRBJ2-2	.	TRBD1	CASNSGTGPGELFF	TGTGCCAGCAACTCCGGGACAGGGCCCGGGGAGCTGTTTTTT
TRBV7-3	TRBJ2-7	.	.	CASSISDTYEQYF	TGTGCCAGCAGCATTTCGGATACCTACGAGCAGTACTTC
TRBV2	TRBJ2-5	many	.	CATLNRDETQYF	TGTGCCACTTTAAACAGGGACGAGACCCAGTACTTC
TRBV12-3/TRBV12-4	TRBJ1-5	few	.	CASRRGGDRGNQPQHF	TGTGCCAGCAGGAGGGGCGGAGACAGAGGCAATCAGCCCCAGCATTTT
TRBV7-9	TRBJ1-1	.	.	CASSSETNGRSEAFF	TGTGCCAGCAGCTCCGAGACAAATGGGAGATCTGAAGCTTTCTTT
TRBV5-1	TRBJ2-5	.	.	CASSSTVKETQYF	TGCGCCAGCAGCTCGACAGTTAAAGAGACCCAGTACTTC
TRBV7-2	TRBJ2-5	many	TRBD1	CASSERQQGETQYF	TGTGCCAGCAGTGAGCGACAACAGGGGGAGACCCAGTACTTC
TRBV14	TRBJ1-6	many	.	CASSRARWDSPLHF	TGTGCCAGCAGCCGGGCCAGGTGGGATTCACCCCTCCACTTT
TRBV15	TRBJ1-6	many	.	CATSRGGVSSSPLHF	TGTGCCACCAGCAGAGGCGGGGTATCGTCTTCACCCCTCCACTTT
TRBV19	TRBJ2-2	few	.	CASSPLRPPNGELFF	TGTGCCAGTAGTCCCCTCCGACCCCCGAACGGGGAGCTGTTTTTT
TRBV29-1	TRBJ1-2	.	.	CSTLSSVAGYGYTF	TGCAGCACCTTATCGTCGGTTGCGGGATATGGCTACACCTTC
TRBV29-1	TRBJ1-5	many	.	CSVAQSNQPQHF	TGCAGCGTTGCACAGAGCAATCAGCCCCAGCATTTT